One and the same sample provided the 8 T cell receptor beta chains below, sequenced in a study of chemoradiotherapy in HPV16-positive cancers. Profiled with immunoSEQ multiplex PCR; TCRdb holds only in-frame clones, not every one. The table has approximately 13,000 clones, 65% to 85% seen once. The sample was collected from a patient who underwent chemoradiotherapy. These TCRs come from a human donor with HPV-associated anogenital cancer.

This chain uses TRBV25-1 with TRBJ2-1; 9 nucleotides agree with TRBD2. The CDR3 sequence is 17 residues long. Germline-derived CDR1 and CDR2 are MGHDK and SYGVNS. V shed 4 bases and J 0 bases; nucleotides not matched to a gene: 7. The CDR3 nucleotides are TGTGCCAGCAGTGGAGCTAGCGGGGTGAGCTCCTACAATGAGCAGTTCTTC. This translates into CASSGASGVSSYNEQFF.

V and J are TRBV5-6 and TRBJ2-5; D might be TRBD2 (7 bases). CDR3 length: 14 residues. Trimming removed 10 bases at V and 0 bases at J, with 16 bases between. The germline CDR1 and CDR2 sequences are SGHDT and YYEEEE. CDR3 bases: TGTGCCTCCTGGACTAGGGGGGACCAAGAGACCCAGTACTTC. Protein product: CASWTRGDQETQYF.

This clone is labeled as medium-sized. The chain recombines TRBV2 with TRBJ2-1; no definite D call. V was trimmed by 1 base and J by 2 bases, leaving 6 bases between them. Germline V lookup: CDR1 SNHLY, CDR2 FYNNEI. The CDR3 totals 14 residues. The CDR3 nucleotides read TGTGCCAGCAGTGAAGAGACTGCCTACAATGAGCAGTTCTTC. The encoded protein is CASSEETAYNEQFF.

This clone occurred once. The J gene is TRBJ1-1, the V gene TRBV27, with 7 bases aligning to TRBD1. The germline CDR1 and CDR2 sequences are MNHEY and SMNVEV (reference sequence). V was pared by 6 bases and J by 5 bases, with 12 bases of the junction left unmatched. The CDR3 spans 15 residues. The CDR3 region is CASRRRGQAGTEAFF. The CDR3 coding sequence is TGTGCCAGCAGGCGACGTGGACAGGCGGGAACTGAAGCTTTCTTT.

This clone was counted only a few times. The chain employs TRBV11-2 and TRBJ2-2; D possibly matches TRBD1 or TRBD2 (5 bases each). Germline V gene lookup returns CDR1 SGHAT and CDR2 FQNNGV. This CDR3 is built from 16 residues. With 2 bases removed from V and 5 bases from J, the gap between germline ends came to 15 bases. Here the CDR3 DNA reads TGTGCCAGCAGCTTACGGGGCAGCCCCGCAACCGGGGAGCTGTTTTTT. This gives the protein CASSLRGSPATGELFF.

The chain has TRBV19 and TRBJ2-1; 10 bases align to TRBD1. CDR3 length: 14 amino acids. V lost 5 bases, J lost 6 bases, and 4 bases stayed unmatched. Germline assignment: CDR1 LNHDA and CDR2 SQIVND (reference sequence). The CDR3 spells CASSWGQGSNEQFF. The CDR3 DNA sequence: TGTGCCAGTAGTTGGGGACAGGGGAGCAATGAGCAGTTCTTC.

The chain carries TRBV7-9 and TRBJ2-1; D call uncertain. The germline CDR1 and CDR2 sequences are SEHNR and FQNEAQ (reference sequence). V was cut by 3 bases and J by 6 bases, with 0 bases left in between. The CDR3 extends over 10 amino acids. The CDR3 loop is CASSFNEQFF. CDR3 in DNA: TGTGCCAGCAGCTTCAATGAGCAGTTCTTC. The variable domain in full, completed from reference TRBV7-9 and TRBJ2-1, reads DTGVSQNPRHKITKRGQNVTFRCDPISEHNRLYWYRQTLGQGPEFLTYFQNEAQLEKSRLLSDRFSAERPKGSFSTLEIQRTEQGDSAMYLCASSFNEQFFGPGTRLTVL.

This clone was seen only a few times. The V and J genes are TRBV7-2 and TRBJ2-7; D ambiguous. Trimming removed 5 bases from V and 0 bases from J, with 11 bases in between. Germline lookup yields CDR1 SGHTA and CDR2 FQGNSA. The CDR3 has 14 residues. The CDR3 DNA sequence: TGTGCCAGCAGCGGGCAATTGAGCTCCTACGAGCAGTACTTC. Its translation: CASSGQLSSYEQYF.